Sequencing of this TCR beta chain was carried out in a study of identical twins. This clonotype was observed at least ten times. MiXCR, applied by TCRdb to the 5' RACE reads, yields one record per CDR3 protein. This table has about 220,000 distinct CDR3 sequences, under 10% appearing once. CDR1 and CDR2 (germline): DFQATT, SNEGSKA (reference sequence). Trimming left V 5 bases short and J 4 bases short, with 12 bases between. This CDR3 is 12 amino acids long. The same data also went into a second study, on yellow fever vaccine responses in identical twins.

The sample consisted of memory (CD45RO+) T cells sorted from blood. The rearrangement links TRBV20-1 to TRBJ2-7; D gene unclear. The clonotype was recovered from a woman aged 18-29 years in good health. The CDR3 is CSACPTRYEQYF. In DNA form, the CDR3 reads TGCAGTGCTTGCCCTACACGTTACGAGCAGTACTTC.